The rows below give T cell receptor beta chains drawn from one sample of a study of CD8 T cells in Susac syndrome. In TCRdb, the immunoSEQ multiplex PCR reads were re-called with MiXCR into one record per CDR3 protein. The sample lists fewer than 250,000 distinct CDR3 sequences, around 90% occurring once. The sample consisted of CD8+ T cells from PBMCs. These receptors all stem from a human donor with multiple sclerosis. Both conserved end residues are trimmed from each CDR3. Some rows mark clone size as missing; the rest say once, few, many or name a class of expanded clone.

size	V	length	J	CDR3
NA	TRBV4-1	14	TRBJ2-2	ASSQGPSGGAGELF
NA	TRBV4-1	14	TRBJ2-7	ASSQEGGGQSYEQY
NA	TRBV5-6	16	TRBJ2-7	ASRFGASRTGMGYEQY
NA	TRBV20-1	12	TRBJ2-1	SAPGLAAYNEQF
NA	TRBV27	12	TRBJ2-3	ASKMRGTPDTQY
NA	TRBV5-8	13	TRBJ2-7	ASSPEGRNPYEQY
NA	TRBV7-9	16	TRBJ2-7	ASSLVSERGDRTYEQY
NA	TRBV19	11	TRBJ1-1	ASNQGVNTEAF
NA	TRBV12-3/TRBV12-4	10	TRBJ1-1	ASSQGDTEAF
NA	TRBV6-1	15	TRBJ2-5	ASRASGLAGIQETQY
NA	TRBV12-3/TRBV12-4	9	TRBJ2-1	ASSPNYEQF
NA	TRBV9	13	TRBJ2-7	ASSVGTSGSYEQY
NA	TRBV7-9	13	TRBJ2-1	ASSLDEGIHNEQF
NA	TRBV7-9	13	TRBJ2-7	ASSSGLAGAPEQY
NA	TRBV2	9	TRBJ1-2	ASDGPSGYT
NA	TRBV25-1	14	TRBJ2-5	ASSELVPSGIETQY
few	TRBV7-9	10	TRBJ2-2	ASSVEGGELF
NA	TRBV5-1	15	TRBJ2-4	ASSLLGRLVAKNIQY
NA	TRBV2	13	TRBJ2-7	AGSSTVNSAGEQY
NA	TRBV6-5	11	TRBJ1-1	ASSYTGNTEAF
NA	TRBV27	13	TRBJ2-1	ASSFVLASYNEQF
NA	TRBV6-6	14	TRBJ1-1	ASSYGFPALNTEAF
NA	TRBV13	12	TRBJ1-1	ASSTSDSNTEAF
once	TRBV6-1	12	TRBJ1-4	ASSDGTGFEKLF
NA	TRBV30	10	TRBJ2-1	AWSVADNEQF
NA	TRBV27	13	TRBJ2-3	ASSLPYRGTYTQY
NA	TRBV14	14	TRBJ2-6	ASSQDPFPGANVLT
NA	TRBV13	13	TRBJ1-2	ASSPLDRQNYGYT
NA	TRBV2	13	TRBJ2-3	ASSEEGRDTDTQY
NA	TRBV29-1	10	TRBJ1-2	SALPLYYGYT
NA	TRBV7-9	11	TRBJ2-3	ASSTGLADTQY
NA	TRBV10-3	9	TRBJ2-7	AISTGDEQY
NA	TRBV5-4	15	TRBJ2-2	ASSLLSGREGGGELF